Below, 21 T cell receptor beta chains from the same sample are listed, as sequenced in a study of T cells in localized non-small cell lung cancer. The table came from immunoSEQ multiplex PCR; TCRdb's copy has only in-frame clones and leaves some out. The data show approximately 140,000 clones, roughly 90% seen once. Material: peripheral blood, obtained before any cancer treatment. These TCRs come from a female donor older than 55 with stage I lung adenocarcinoma.

CDR3 loop: CSVPIEIAGSEQFF. CDR3 nucleotides: TGCAGCGTCCCAATTGAAATAGCAGGTAGTGAGCAGTTCTTC. V gene TRBV29-1 combines with J gene TRBJ2-1; D uncertain. The CDR3 is 14 amino acids. Looked up from germline, CDR1 is SQVTM and CDR2 is ANQGSEA. Trimming removed 6 bases at V and 9 bases at J, with 21 bases between.

This chain connects TRBV11-1 to TRBJ2-7, with D perhaps matching TRBD1 or TRBD2 (5 bases each). The CDR3 is made up of 13 amino acids. CDR1 and CDR2 from the germline V gene are SGHAT and FQDESV (reference sequence). Trimming cost V 7 bases and J 6 bases, with 16 bases left between them. The CDR3 bases are TGTGCCAGCAACGAAATTCAGGGAGCCGAGCAGTACTTC. This codes for CASNEIQGAEQYF. Full variable domain (remainder filled in from reference TRBV11-1 and TRBJ2-7): EAEVAQSPRYKITEKSQAVAFWCDPISGHATLYWYRQILGQGPELLVQFQDESVVDDSQLPKDRFSAERLKGVDSTLKIQPAELGDSAMYLCASNEIQGAEQYFGPGTRLTVT.

This clone was found once. CDR3 nucleotide sequence: TGTGCCAGCAGCCAACTAGCGGAGGAGGGAGATACGCAGTATTTT. It yields the protein CASSQLAEEGDTQYF. The chain joins TRBV4-2 to TRBJ2-3; 7 bases map to TRBD2. The CDR3 totals 15 residues. The J segment lost 5 bases and the V segment lost 2 bases, leaving 7 bases of the junction unmatched. Germline values: CDR1 LGHNA, CDR2 YNFKEQ.

In this sample, this clone turned up once. At one boundary the junction diverges from the germline segment, which might be a read error. The V and J genes are TRBV6-6 and TRBJ2-7, with 8 bases aligning to TRBD1. Germline V lookup: CDR1 MNHNY, CDR2 SVGAGI (reference sequence). This CDR3 contains 16 residues. The chain's CDR3 is CASSQTRTGSSDEQYF. In nucleotides, the CDR3 is TGTGCCAGCAGTCAGACACGGACAGGGTCCTCCGACGAGCAGTACTTC.

The sample holds one count of this clone. V gene TRBV7-2 combines with J gene TRBJ1-3, with D unresolved. The CDR3 covers 15 residues. The germline V gene has CDR1 SGHTA and CDR2 FQGNSA. Deletions cut 3 bases from V and 0 bases from J, with 9 bases between. The CDR3 coding sequence is TGTGCCAGCAGCTTGGACGGCCTCTCTGGAAACACCATATATTTT. This translates into CASSLDGLSGNTIYF.

The chain recombines TRBV5-4 with TRBJ2-7; TRBD1 agrees at 9 bases. CDR1 and CDR2 (germline): SGHNT, YYREEE (reference sequence). After removal of 4 bases from V and 5 bases from J, the junction contained 10 bases not matched to a gene. CDR3 length: 15 amino acids. This CDR3 is CASSTRQGGSNEQYF. The DNA of the CDR3 is TGTGCCAGCAGCACAAGACAGGGGGGTAGCAACGAGCAGTACTTC.

CDR3 residues: CASRKRPGQVDSNYGYTF. The CDR3 coding sequence is TGTGCCAGCAGAAAGAGGCCGGGACAGGTGGATTCTAACTATGGCTACACCTTC. The V call is TRBV28, the J call TRBJ1-2, with TRBD1 matching 8 bases. Germline trimming cut 6 bases from V and 0 bases from J; bases unmatched to any gene: 15. In germline, CDR1 is MDHEN, CDR2 SYDVKM. This CDR3 is 18 amino acids long.

The chain employs TRBV19 and TRBJ2-1; 10 positions match TRBD2. The germline gives CDR1 LNHDA, CDR2 SQIVND (reference sequence). J lost 6 bases, V lost 5 bases, and 10 bases had no gene match. The CDR3 consists of 16 residues. CDR3 in amino acids: CASSPWTSGVTNEQFF. CDR3 in DNA: TGTGCCAGTAGTCCCTGGACTAGCGGAGTGACCAATGAGCAGTTCTTC.

The V gene is TRBV19, the J gene TRBJ1-5; 8 bases are a match to TRBD1. Germline trimming cut 9 bases from V and 3 bases from J; bases unmatched to any gene: 4. The CDR3 has 13 amino acids. Per germline, CDR1 LNHDA and CDR2 SQIVND (reference sequence). Here the CDR3 DNA reads TGTGCCAGCACGGACAGGGACAATCAGCCCCAGCATTTT. It codes for CASTDRDNQPQHF.

CDR3 bases: TGTGCCAGCAGCAGGACCACCAATGAGCAGTTCTTC. Translating it yields CASSRTTNEQFF. The chain uses TRBV28 and TRBJ2-1; D is undetermined. This CDR3 has 12 residues. The germline V and J ends were trimmed by 6 bases and 6 bases, with 9 bases remaining between them. Germline lookup yields CDR1 MDHEN and CDR2 SYDVKM.

The chain uses TRBV10-1 and TRBJ2-1; 10 positions match TRBD2. The CDR3 consists of 14 residues. The V gene end was trimmed by 5 bases and the J gene end by 4 bases; junction bases not matched to a gene: 2. Germline CDR1 is WNHNN and CDR2 is SYGVQD (reference sequence). The CDR3 is CASSRTSGYNEQFF. The CDR3 region has the DNA TGCGCCAGCAGTAGGACTAGCGGATACAATGAGCAGTTCTTC.

J is TRBJ1-2 and V is TRBV5-4; D ambiguous. CDR1 and CDR2 (germline): SGHNT, YYREEE (reference sequence). This CDR3 has 15 residues. V lost 0 bases, J lost 2 bases, and 11 bases lay in between. This CDR3 reads CASSLGTVLNYGYTF. The CDR3 nucleotides read TGTGCCAGCAGCTTGGGAACAGTCCTGAACTATGGCTACACCTTC.

V usage is TRBV19 and J usage is TRBJ2-7; TRBD2 matches at 8 bases. CDR3 size: 13 residues. J lost 3 bases, V lost 3 bases, and 1 base had no gene match. Germline CDR1 and CDR2: LNHDA and SQIVND (reference sequence). The CDR3 loop reads CASSIRGGYEQYF. As DNA, the CDR3 is TGTGCCAGTAGTATTCGGGGGGGCTACGAGCAGTACTTC.

This clone was observed a handful of times. The chain has TRBV6-5 and TRBJ1-2; TRBD1 agrees at 11 bases. This CDR3 is 16 amino acids long. In germline, CDR1 is MNHEY, CDR2 SVGAGI. J was trimmed by 7 bases and V by 0 bases; bases with no gene match: 7. The CDR3 reads CASSYSRTGGLTGYTF. In nucleotides, the CDR3 is TGTGCCAGCAGTTACTCGAGGACAGGGGGCCTCACTGGCTACACCTTC.

The V and J genes are TRBV20-1 and TRBJ1-1; D is uncertain. V dropped 1 base and J dropped 10 bases, with 10 bases sitting between them. This CDR3 region has 11 residues. Germline CDR1 is DFQATT and CDR2 is SNEGSKA (reference sequence). The CDR3 spells CSARGDPRAFF. Here the CDR3 DNA reads TGCAGTGCTAGAGGCGACCCGAGAGCTTTCTTT.

The chain has TRBV7-9 and TRBJ1-2; possibly TRBD1 for D (6 bases). Trimming took 0 bases from V and 4 from J, leaving 12 bases between them. Germline V gives CDR1 SEHNR, CDR2 FQNEAQ (reference sequence). This CDR3 region has 15 residues. The CDR3 DNA is TGTGCCAGCAGCTTAGCGGGGGCCGGTATCTATGGCTACACCTTC. Translation: CASSLAGAGIYGYTF. Using reference TRBV7-9 and TRBJ1-2 for the parts outside the CDR3, the full variable domain is DTGVSQNPRHKITKRGQNVTFRCDPISEHNRLYWYRQTLGQGPEFLTYFQNEAQLEKSRLLSDRFSAERPKGSFSTLEIQRTEQGDSAMYLCASSLAGAGIYGYTFGSGTRLTVV.

The chain combines TRBV6-1 with TRBJ2-7; perhaps TRBD2 as D (5 bases). There are 10 residues in the CDR3. Germline CDR1 MNHNS, CDR2 SASEGT. The DNA of the CDR3 is TGTGCAGTCGCTACTAGGGAGCAGTACTTC. Translating gives CAVATREQYF.

This chain links TRBV7-6 with TRBJ2-7; D is ambiguous. The CDR3 consists of 14 residues. V was clipped by 2 bases and J by 1 base, with 9 bases between them. Germline-derived CDR1 and CDR2 are SGHVS and FNYEAQ. CDR3 amino acids: CASSLISVSYEQYF. The CDR3 region has the DNA TGTGCCAGCAGCTTAATTTCAGTATCCTACGAGCAGTACTTC.

V and J are TRBV10-1 and TRBJ1-5, with a tentative D call TRBD1 (6 bases). CDR1 and CDR2 from the germline V gene are WNHNN and SYGVQD (reference sequence). V dropped 10 bases and J dropped 3 bases, with 13 bases sitting between them. This CDR3 region has 13 residues. CDR3 protein: CATSTGVNQPQHF. For the CDR3, the DNA is TGCGCCACGTCGACAGGAGTCAATCAGCCCCAGCATTTT.

V is TRBV5-6 and J is TRBJ2-2; 9 bases are shared with TRBD1. Germline V gene lookup returns CDR1 SGHDT and CDR2 YYEEEE. V shed 7 bases and J 0 bases; nucleotides not matched to a gene: 7. CDR3 length: 16 amino acids. The CDR3 reads CASRPRTGANTGELFF. The CDR3 DNA reads TGTGCCAGCCGACCGAGGACAGGGGCGAACACCGGGGAGCTGTTTTTT. The variable domain in full, with the rest retrieved from reference TRBV5-6 and TRBJ2-2, is DAGVTQSPTHLIKTRGQQVTLRCSPKSGHDTVSWYQQALGQGPQFIFQYYEEEERQRGNFPDRFSGHQFPNYSSELNVNALLLGDSALYLCASRPRTGANTGELFFGEGSRLTVL.

This clone was counted only a few times. The rearrangement joins TRBV15 to TRBJ2-7, with 8 bases identical to TRBD1. The CDR3 length is 15 residues. V trimming: 3 bases; J trimming: 5 bases; junction bases outside the gene matches: 9. Germline loops: CDR1 LNHNV, CDR2 YYDKDF (reference sequence). The CDR3: CATSRYGTGLNEQYF. DNA for the CDR3: TGTGCCACCAGCAGGTACGGGACAGGCCTTAACGAGCAGTACTTC. The variable domain in full, completed from reference TRBV15 and TRBJ2-7, reads DAMVIQNPRYQVTQFGKPVTLSCSQTLNHNVMYWYQQKSSQAPKLLFHYYDKDFNNEADTPDNFQSRRPNTSFCFLDIRSPGLGDTAMYLCATSRYGTGLNEQYFGPGTRLTVT.